This T cell receptor (beta chain) was sequenced for a study of CD8 T cells in Susac syndrome. Points from the study as a whole: It was acknowledged by the study that relatively few individuals were included in its TCR sequencing and HLA analysis.

The RNA input was 0.5 to 1 ug, and it was reverse transcribed with random hexamers. With immunoSEQ multiplex PCR, TCR beta CDR3 was amplified across 54 Vbeta and 13 Jbeta. TCRdb reprocessed the immunoSEQ multiplex PCR reads with MiXCR, giving one entry per CDR3 protein. This table has 150,000 to 200,000 distinct CDR3 sequences, 92% appearing once. Of note for this clonotype: Antigen: not known.

Trimming took off 2 bases at V and 1 base at J, with 6 bases between the two ends. Germline CDR1 SEHNR, CDR2 FQNEAQ (reference sequence). The length of the CDR3 is 13 residues. While CD8+ and CD4+ T cells were isolated negatively, TEMRA cells were enriched by FACS. The receptor's source is a human donor in good health. The material sequenced was CD4+ T cells from PBMCs. The chain combines TRBV7-9 with TRBJ2-7; a weak D match, TRBD2 (5 bases). CDR3: CASSLRGSYEQYF. The CDR3 region has the DNA TGTGCCAGCAGCTTACGGGGTTCCTACGAGCAGTACTTC.